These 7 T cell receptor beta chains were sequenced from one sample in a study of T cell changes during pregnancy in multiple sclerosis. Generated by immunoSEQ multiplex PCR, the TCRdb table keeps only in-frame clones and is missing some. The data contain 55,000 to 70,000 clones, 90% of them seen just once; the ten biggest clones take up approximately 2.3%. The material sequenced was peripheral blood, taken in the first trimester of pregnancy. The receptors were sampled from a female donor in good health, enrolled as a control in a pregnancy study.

The CDR3 DNA is TGCAGCTCCTCCGGGGGGGGAGCAGCTTTCTTT. Amino acid sequence: CSSSGGGAAFF. The chain is built from TRBV29-1 and TRBJ1-1, with a weak D call TRBD1 (5 bases). V was trimmed by 8 bases and J by 10 bases, leaving 17 bases between them. The CDR3 is 11 amino acids. Germline CDR1 and CDR2: SQVTM and ANQGSEA. Using reference TRBV29-1 and TRBJ1-1 for the parts outside the CDR3, the full variable domain is SAVISQKPSRDICQRGTSLTIQCQVDSQVTMMFWYRQQPGQSLTLIATANQGSEATYESGFVIDKFPISRPNLTFSTLTVSNMSPEDSSIYLCSSSGGGAAFFGQGTRLTVV.

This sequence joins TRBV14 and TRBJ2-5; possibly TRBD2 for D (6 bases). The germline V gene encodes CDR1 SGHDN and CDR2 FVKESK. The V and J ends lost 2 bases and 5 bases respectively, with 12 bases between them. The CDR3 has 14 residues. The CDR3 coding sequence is TGTGCCAGCAGCCAACTGGGAGGCGGGGAGACCCAGTACTTC. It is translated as CASSQLGGGETQYF.

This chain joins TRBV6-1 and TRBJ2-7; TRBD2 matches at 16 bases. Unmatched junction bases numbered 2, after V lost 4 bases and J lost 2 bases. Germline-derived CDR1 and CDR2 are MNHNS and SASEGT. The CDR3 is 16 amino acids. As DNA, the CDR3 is TGTGCCAGCAGTGCCGGGACTAGCGGGGGGGCCTACGAGCAGTACTTC. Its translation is CASSAGTSGGAYEQYF.

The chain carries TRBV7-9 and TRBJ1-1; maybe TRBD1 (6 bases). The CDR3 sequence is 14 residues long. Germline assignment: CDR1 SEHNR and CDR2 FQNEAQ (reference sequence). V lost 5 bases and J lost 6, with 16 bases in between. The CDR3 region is CASSQQGIPAEAFF. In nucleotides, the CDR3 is TGTGCCAGCAGCCAACAGGGAATCCCTGCTGAAGCTTTCTTT.

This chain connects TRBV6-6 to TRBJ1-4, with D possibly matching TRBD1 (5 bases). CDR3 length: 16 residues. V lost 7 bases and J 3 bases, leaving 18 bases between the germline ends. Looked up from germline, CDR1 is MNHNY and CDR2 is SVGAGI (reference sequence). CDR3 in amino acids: CASNTHTAGANEKLFF. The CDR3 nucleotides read TGTGCCAGCAACACACATACCGCGGGGGCTAATGAAAAACTGTTTTTT.

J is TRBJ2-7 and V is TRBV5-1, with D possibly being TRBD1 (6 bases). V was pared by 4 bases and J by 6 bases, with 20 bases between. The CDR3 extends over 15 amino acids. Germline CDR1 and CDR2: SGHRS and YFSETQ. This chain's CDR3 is CASSPTGGELSEQYF. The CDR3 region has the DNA TGCGCCAGCAGCCCGACAGGTGGAGAACTTAGCGAGCAGTACTTC.

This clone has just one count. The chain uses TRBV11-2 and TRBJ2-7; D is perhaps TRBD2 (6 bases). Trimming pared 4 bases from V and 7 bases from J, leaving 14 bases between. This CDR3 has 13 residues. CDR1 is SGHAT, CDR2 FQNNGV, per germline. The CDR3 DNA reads TGTGCCAGCAGCTCCCGGGTACGGGGGGAGCAGTACTTC. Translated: CASSSRVRGEQYF.